The rows below give T cell receptor beta chains drawn from one sample of a study of shared clonotypes between healthy human individuals. This table comes from immunoSEQ multiplex PCR, and its TCRdb copy is limited to in-frame clones, with some not included. The sample includes roughly 550,000 clones, just under 97% of them seen just once. Sequencing input: naive CD8+ T cells sorted from blood. These receptors originate from a woman under 40 in good health. CDR3s include the opening cysteine and the closing phenylalanine or tryptophan. D genes are given only for firm matches. Clone size is not always given. Where it is, it says once, few, many or a class for expanded clones.

TRBV2,TRBD2,once,TRBJ2-3,CASSVGASGTDTQYF,TGTGCCAGCAGTGTAGGCGCTAGCGGAACAGATACGCAGTATTTT
TRBV27,NA,NA,TRBJ2-7,CATRASRVEQYF,TGTGCCACCCGTGCTTCGCGGGTCGAGCAGTACTTC
TRBV30,NA,NA,TRBJ2-5,CAWSLGRGQETQYF,TGTGCCTGGAGTCTAGGCAGGGGCCAAGAGACCCAGTACTTC
TRBV7-6,NA,NA,TRBJ2-7,CASSLDVGLVEQYF,TGTGCCAGCAGCTTGGACGTGGGATTGGTCGAGCAGTACTTC
TRBV11-2,NA,NA,TRBJ2-1,CASSYQPGSSYNEQFF,TGTGCCAGCAGCTACCAGCCGGGGAGCTCCTACAATGAGCAGTTCTTC
TRBV28,NA,NA,TRBJ1-2,CASSRSWGYTF,TGTGCCAGCAGCCGAAGTTGGGGCTACACCTTC
TRBV27,NA,NA,TRBJ1-1,CASSLSSPGDTEAFF,TGTGCCAGCAGTTTATCCTCTCCCGGGGACACTGAAGCTTTCTTT
TRBV5-6,NA,NA,TRBJ2-2,CASSLAQTYTGELFF,TGTGCCAGCAGCTTGGCACAGACCTACACCGGGGAGCTGTTTTTT
TRBV10-1,NA,NA,TRBJ2-5,CASSSQTGMETQYF,TGCGCCAGCAGTTCACAGACAGGCATGGAGACCCAGTACTTC
TRBV5-5,TRBD1,NA,TRBJ2-7,CASSPNDRVMYYEQYF,TGTGCCAGCAGCCCAAACGACAGGGTCATGTACTACGAGCAGTACTTC
TRBV7-8,NA,NA,TRBJ1-1,CASSLGNPEAFF,TGTGCCAGCAGCTTAGGGAACCCTGAAGCTTTCTTT
TRBV19,TRBD2,NA,TRBJ2-5,CASSLAGTSSIETQYF,TGTGCCAGTAGTTTGGCCGGGACTAGCTCTATAGAGACCCAGTACTTC
TRBV27,TRBD2,NA,TRBJ2-7,CASSPFGTSLYEQYF,TGTGCCAGCAGCCCCTTCGGGACTAGCTTGTACGAGCAGTACTTC
TRBV28,NA,once,TRBJ2-2,CATIYGSGTGELFF,TGTGCCACTATCTACGGGAGTGGCACCGGGGAGCTGTTTTTT
TRBV27,TRBD2,NA,TRBJ2-5,CASSQGTSGETQYF,TGTGCCAGCAGTCAAGGGACTAGCGGGGAGACCCAGTACTTC
TRBV6-5,NA,NA,TRBJ2-1,CASSYSAYTSYNEQFF,TGTGCCAGCAGTTACTCGGCCTACACCTCCTACAATGAGCAGTTCTTC
TRBV28,NA,NA,TRBJ2-3,CASSLDRSADTQYF,TGTGCCAGCAGTTTGGACAGATCGGCAGATACGCAGTATTTT
TRBV11-2,NA,NA,TRBJ2-1,CASSLDRGRSPHNEQFF,TGTGCCAGCAGCTTAGATCGGGGGCGGAGCCCCCACAATGAGCAGTTCTTC
TRBV5-4,NA,NA,TRBJ2-3,CATSEEAVDTDTQYF,TGTGCCACCTCCGAGGAAGCGGTAGACACAGATACGCAGTATTTT
TRBV11-1,TRBD2,NA,TRBJ2-5,CASSPAGTTLETQYF,TGTGCCAGCAGCCCGGCCGGGACTACGCTGGAGACCCAGTACTTC
TRBV18,NA,once,TRBJ2-2,CASSPMDSGAGELFF,TGTGCCAGCTCACCCATGGACAGCGGGGCCGGGGAGCTGTTTTTT
TRBV2,NA,NA,TRBJ1-2,CASSGVDSLYYGYTF,TGTGCCAGCAGCGGCGTGGACTCGCTGTACTATGGCTACACCTTC
TRBV7-6,TRBD2,NA,TRBJ2-2,CASSPRLAGGTGELFF,TGTGCCAGCAGCCCGAGACTAGCGGGAGGCACCGGGGAGCTGTTTTTT
TRBV5-6,TRBD2,NA,TRBJ2-1,CASSAGTSIYNEQFF,TGTGCCAGCAGCGCCGGGACTAGTATCTACAATGAGCAGTTCTTC
TRBV6-5,NA,NA,TRBJ2-7,CASSYSSYEQYF,TGTGCCAGCAGTTACTCCAGCTACGAGCAGTACTTC
TRBV5-1,NA,once,TRBJ1-1,CASNGGGAEAFF,TGCGCCAGCAATGGAGGGGGAGCAGAAGCTTTCTTT
TRBV6-6,NA,NA,TRBJ1-3,CASSLTGSGNTIYF,TGTGCCAGCAGTTTGACAGGCTCTGGAAACACCATATATTTT
TRBV27,TRBD1,NA,TRBJ1-1,CASSETGGELAFF,TGTGCCAGCAGCGAAACAGGGGGCGAGCTCGCTTTCTTT
TRBV6-5,NA,NA,TRBJ2-7,CASSYGVGYEQYF,TGTGCCAGCAGTTACGGGGTCGGCTACGAGCAGTACTTC
TRBV25-1,NA,once,TRBJ2-3,CASSERRTDTQYF,TGTGCCAGCAGTGAAAGGCGGACAGATACGCAGTATTTT
TRBV6-6,NA,once,TRBJ2-2,CASSSRSNTGELFF,TGTGCCAGCAGTTCCCGGTCGAACACCGGGGAGCTGTTTTTT
TRBV5-6,NA,NA,TRBJ2-7,CASSYGINEYEQYF,TGTGCCAGCAGCTACGGGATTAATGAATACGAGCAGTACTTC
TRBV5-1,NA,NA,TRBJ1-3,CASSRDNVISGNTIYF,TGCGCCAGCAGCAGGGACAACGTCATCTCTGGAAACACCATATATTTT
TRBV27,TRBD2,once,TRBJ2-7,CASSSGTSGRNEQYF,TGTGCCAGCAGTTCAGGGACTAGCGGGAGGAACGAGCAGTACTTC
TRBV29-1,TRBD1,NA,TRBJ2-3,CSVIITGGADTQYF,TGCAGCGTTATCATTACAGGGGGTGCAGATACGCAGTATTTT
TRBV28,NA,NA,TRBJ2-7,CASSLVGSRYEQYF,TGTGCCAGCAGTTTGGTAGGCTCTCGGTACGAGCAGTACTTC
TRBV2,TRBD2,NA,TRBJ2-2,CASTVVLAGVNGELFF,TGTGCCAGCACGGTTGTTCTAGCGGGAGTGAACGGGGAGCTGTTTTTT
TRBV10-3,NA,NA,TRBJ2-7,CAISGVGAARPSYEQYF,TGTGCCATCAGTGGGGTAGGGGCCGCTCGGCCTAGCTACGAGCAGTACTTC
TRBV7-8,TRBD2,NA,TRBJ2-1,CASSSPGVAGGRSAYNEQFF,TGTGCCAGCAGCTCACCCGGGGTAGCGGGAGGGCGGTCCGCCTACAATGAGCAGTTCTTC
TRBV10-1,TRBD2,NA,TRBJ2-2,CASSESARSGRRNTGELFF,TGCGCCAGCAGTGAGTCCGCCCGGAGCGGGAGGCGGAACACCGGGGAGCTGTTTTTT
TRBV7-2,NA,NA,TRBJ1-5,CASSPPGSNQPQHF,TGTGCCAGCAGCCCCCCAGGGAGCAATCAGCCCCAGCATTTT
TRBV19,NA,once,TRBJ1-1,CASIGGDTEAFF,TGTGCCAGCATAGGCGGGGACACTGAAGCTTTCTTT